One and the same sample provided the 18 T cell receptor beta chains below, sequenced in a study of shared clonotypes between healthy human individuals. Generated by immunoSEQ multiplex PCR, the TCRdb table keeps only in-frame clones and is missing some. The sample has a few million clones, around nine tenths seen once; the top ten hold roughly 0.13%. Sequences were obtained from naive CD4+ T cells sorted from blood. Subset reported: CD45RA+ positively selected. Receptors were obtained from a man aged 18 to 30 in good health.

The chain joins TRBV2 to TRBJ2-7, with D perhaps matching TRBD2 (5 bases). Germline V CDR1 and CDR2: SNHLY, FYNNEI. Between the trimmed V and J ends, which lost 4 bases and 2 bases, there was a span of 15 bases. This CDR3 is built from 15 residues. The CDR3 nucleotides are TGTGCCAGCAGTGGACCGGGCGGGCCTCCCTACGAGCAGTACTTC. Its translation: CASSGPGGPPYEQYF. Based on the CDR3 plus reference TRBV2 and TRBJ2-7, the full variable domain is EPEVTQTPSHQVTQMGQEVILRCVPISNHLYFYWYRQILGQKVEFLVSFYNNEISEKSEIFDDQFSVERPDGSNFTLKIRSTKLEDSAMYFCASSGPGGPPYEQYFGPGTRLTVT.

V and J are TRBV7-2 and TRBJ2-7; TRBD2 matches 11 bases. V shed 2 bases, J shed 6 bases, and the junction held 9 bases outside the gene matches. The CDR3 runs to 16 residues. In germline, CDR1 is SGHTA, CDR2 FQGNSA. CDR3 protein: CASSLRIAGGAPEQYF. The CDR3 nucleotides read TGTGCCAGCAGCTTAAGGATAGCGGGAGGGGCCCCCGAGCAGTACTTC.

The J gene is TRBJ1-2, the V gene TRBV19; no definite D call. The CDR3 contains 11 residues. V was cut by 6 bases and J by 4 bases, with 6 bases left in between. Germline V lookup: CDR1 LNHDA, CDR2 SQIVND (reference sequence). Here the CDR3 reads CASSQFYGYTF. CDR3 coding DNA: TGTGCCAGTAGCCAGTTCTATGGCTACACCTTC.

About this clone: The sample has other DNA sequences that encode this CDR3 too. The CDR3 here is CASSPPRAGETQYF. CDR3 bases: TGTGCCAGCTCACCACCTAGGGCGGGGGAGACCCAGTACTTC. This chain links TRBV18 with TRBJ2-5, with D possibly TRBD2 on 6 matching bases. Germline-derived CDR1 and CDR2 are KGHSH and LQKENI. V gave up 0 bases and J gave up 5 bases, with 10 bases separating them. This CDR3 has 14 residues. Together with reference TRBV18 and TRBJ2-5, the CDR3 gives the full variable domain: NAGVMQNPRHLVRRRGQEARLRCSPMKGHSHVYWYRQLPEEGLKFMVYLQKENIIDESGMPKERFSAEFPKEGPSILRIQQVVRGDSAAYFCASSPPRAGETQYFGPGTRLLVL.

This clone was picked up one time. The rearrangement links TRBV5-5 to TRBJ1-1, with TRBD1 as a possible D gene (5 bases). Trimming stripped 4 bases from V and 4 bases from J, with 11 bases between. This CDR3 has 13 residues. Germline V gene sequence: CDR1 SGHKS, CDR2 YYEKEE (reference sequence). The CDR3 DNA is TGTGCCAGCAGCCGGGGACGGCTCACTGAAGCTTTCTTT. It codes for CASSRGRLTEAFF.

The chain has TRBV6-5 and TRBJ1-1, with 9 bases aligning to TRBD1. The V segment lost 5 bases and the J segment 10 bases; nucleotides outside the gene matches: 5. Germline CDR1 MNHEY, CDR2 SVGAGI. This CDR3 has 12 amino acids. The CDR3 spells CASSEGQGPAFF. CDR3 coding DNA: TGTGCCAGCAGTGAGGGACAGGGACCAGCTTTCTTT.

The chain uses TRBV9 and TRBJ2-7; D possibly uses TRBD1 or TRBD2 (5 bases each). Trimming left V 0 bases short and J 1 base short, with 11 bases between. Germline V lookup: CDR1 SGDLS, CDR2 YYNGEE. This CDR3 contains 15 residues. Here the CDR3 reads CASSVDPGRSYEQYF. The CDR3 nucleotides read TGTGCCAGCAGCGTAGATCCGGGACGGTCCTACGAGCAGTACTTC.

This chain connects TRBV10-3 to TRBJ2-1; D possibly corresponds to TRBD1 (5 bases). The length of the CDR3 is 12 residues. Germline CDR1 ENHRY, CDR2 SYGVKD. The V end was cut by 7 bases, the J end by 3 bases, with 7 bases between. DNA of the CDR3: TGTGCCATCAAGGGGCACTACAATGAGCAGTTCTTC. Residues: CAIKGHYNEQFF.

V is TRBV11-2 and J is TRBJ1-2; a weak D match, TRBD1 (5 bases). The CDR3 extends over 13 amino acids. Trimming removed 5 bases from V and 7 bases from J, with 14 bases in between. Germline V gene sequence: CDR1 SGHAT, CDR2 FQNNGV. CDR3 bases: TGTGCCAGCAGCGCAGCCGGGGGGAGTGGCTACACCTTC. Translating it yields CASSAAGGSGYTF.

This clone appeared a single time. The chain is built from TRBV19 and TRBJ1-5; 7 positions match TRBD1. Germline CDR1 and CDR2: LNHDA and SQIVND (reference sequence). The CDR3 covers 15 residues. The ends lost 7 bases at V and 4 bases at J; junction bases unmatched: 10. The CDR3 region is CASNPHGRGNQPQHF. DNA of the CDR3: TGTGCCAGTAACCCGCATGGCAGGGGGAATCAGCCCCAGCATTTT.

The chain recombines TRBV29-1 with TRBJ2-1, with D unclear. The V and J ends lost 7 bases and 14 bases respectively, with 18 bases between them. CDR3 length: 11 amino acids. Germline V gene lookup returns CDR1 SQVTM and CDR2 ANQGSEA. The chain's CDR3 is CSEVFEADEFF. CDR3 bases: TGCAGCGAAGTTTTTGAGGCGGATGAGTTCTTC.

The J gene is TRBJ1-1, the V gene TRBV9; the match to TRBD1 covers 8 bases. The CDR3 is 15 residues long. V trimming: 2 bases; J trimming: 1 base; junction bases outside the gene matches: 4. In germline, CDR1 is SGDLS, CDR2 YYNGEE. The CDR3: CASSVLQGGNTEAFF. CDR3 DNA: TGTGCCAGCAGCGTTTTACAGGGGGGGAACACTGAAGCTTTCTTT.

The chain employs TRBV10-3 and TRBJ1-1; D call uncertain. V gave up 7 bases and J gave up 2 bases, with 11 bases separating them. The V gene's germline CDR1 is ENHRY and CDR2 SYGVKD. The CDR3 is made up of 13 amino acids. The DNA for the CDR3 is TGTGCCATCAAGCCGGAGGGAAACACTGAAGCTTTCTTT. Protein sequence: CAIKPEGNTEAFF.

The count of this clone is one. V is TRBV27 and J is TRBJ2-1, with a possible D match to TRBD2 (6 bases). V was pared by 0 bases and J by 4 bases, with 13 bases between. The CDR3 is made up of 16 amino acids. From germline, CDR1 is MNHEY and CDR2 SMNVEV (reference sequence). The CDR3 DNA sequence: TGTGCCAGCAGTTTATCGTTTGGACTATCGTACAATGAGCAGTTCTTC. Its translation is CASSLSFGLSYNEQFF.

This clone was observed a few times. The V call is TRBV5-1, the J call TRBJ1-3; D call uncertain. With 2 bases removed from V and 8 bases from J, the gap between germline ends came to 11 bases. CDR3 size: 13 residues. Germline V gives CDR1 SGHRS, CDR2 YFSETQ. CDR3 DNA: TGCGCCAGCAGCTTCGAAAGGGAAGACACCATATATTTT. It encodes CASSFEREDTIYF. The full variable domain, its missing parts supplied by reference TRBV5-1 and TRBJ1-3, is KAGVTQTPRYLIKTRGQQVTLSCSPISGHRSVSWYQQTPGQGLQFLFEYFSETQRNKGNFPGRFSGRQFSNSRSEMNVSTLELGDSALYLCASSFEREDTIYFGEGSWLTVV.

The CDR3 sequence: CASSFRTGNTEAFF. In DNA, the CDR3 is TGTGCCAGCAGCTTCCGAACAGGGAACACTGAAGCTTTCTTT. The J gene is TRBJ1-1, the V gene TRBV7-9; the D gene is possibly TRBD1 (5 bases). The germline V gene has CDR1 SEHNR and CDR2 FQNEAQ (reference sequence). With 3 bases removed from V and 1 base from J, the gap between germline ends came to 9 bases. The CDR3 is 14 residues long.

The chain links TRBV10-3 to TRBJ2-6; the D gene could be TRBD1 or TRBD2 (5 bases each). Germline V gene lookup returns CDR1 ENHRY and CDR2 SYGVKD. The CDR3 runs to 17 residues. V was shortened by 6 bases and J by 2 bases, with 17 bases between the two germline ends. For the CDR3, the DNA is TGTGCCATCAGGGGAGACAGACCTGATACTGGGGCCAACGTCCTGACTTTC. Translating it yields CAIRGDRPDTGANVLTF.

V and J are TRBV5-4 and TRBJ2-1, with D perhaps TRBD1 (6 bases). This CDR3 is 13 amino acids long. The germline V and J ends were trimmed by 3 bases and 6 bases, with 10 bases remaining between them. Germline CDR1 is SGHNT and CDR2 is YYREEE (reference sequence). CDR3 region: CASSSQGFNEQFF. As DNA, the CDR3 is TGTGCCAGCAGCTCACAGGGTTTCAATGAGCAGTTCTTC. The entire variable domain, with the rest obtained from reference TRBV5-4 and TRBJ2-1, is as follows: ETGVTQSPTHLIKTRGQQVTLRCSSQSGHNTVSWYQQALGQGPQFIFQYYREEENGRGNFPPRFSGLQFPNYSSELNVNALELDDSALYLCASSSQGFNEQFFGPGTRLTVL.